Presented here are 12 T cell receptor beta chains from one specimen sequenced in a study of T cell responses to AZD1222 COVID-19 vaccine. TCRdb's table, derived via immunoSEQ multiplex PCR, lists solely in-frame clones and lacks some. The table lists 80,000 or so clones, about 85% of them singletons. Specimen: peripheral blood, collected on day 0 of AZD1222 vaccination. The receptors stem from an adult in good health.

The V gene is TRBV5-8, the J gene TRBJ2-1, with a possible D match to TRBD2 (6 bases). V lost 6 bases and J 4 bases, leaving 17 bases between the germline ends. This CDR3 comprises 15 residues. The V gene's germline CDR1 is SGHTS and CDR2 YDEGEE. This CDR3 reads CASIVRGSSYNEQFF. The CDR3 DNA sequence: TGTGCCAGCATTGTACGGGGGTCCTCATACAATGAGCAGTTCTTC.

CDR3 DNA: TGTGCCAGCAGCCCCCCGTCGGGCTACAGGGGGCAGAGCACTGAAGCTTTCTTT. It yields the protein CASSPPSGYRGQSTEAFF. This chain joins TRBV7-2 and TRBJ1-1; 9 bases map to TRBD1. Germline V gene lookup returns CDR1 SGHTA and CDR2 FQGNSA. V trimming: 5 bases; J trimming: 4 bases; junction bases outside the gene matches: 17. The CDR3 is made up of 18 amino acids.

The chain combines TRBV5-6 with TRBJ1-1; D possibly corresponds to TRBD1 (5 bases). Deletions cut 4 bases from V and 1 base from J, with 11 bases between. This CDR3 is 14 amino acids long. CDR1 and CDR2 (germline): SGHDT, YYEEEE. The CDR3: CASSKGRPNTEAFF. The CDR3 DNA follows: TGTGCCAGCAGCAAGGGACGCCCGAACACTGAAGCTTTCTTT.

The chain combines TRBV6-5 with TRBJ2-7, with 8 bases lining up with TRBD1. Germline V gives CDR1 MNHEY, CDR2 SVGAGI. After removal of 9 bases from V and 1 base from J, the junction contained 8 bases not matched to a gene. The length of the CDR3 is 14 residues. CDR3 sequence reads: CASIDRGGSYEQYF. The CDR3 DNA reads TGTGCCAGTATAGACAGGGGTGGGTCCTACGAGCAGTACTTC.

The chain has TRBV5-1 and TRBJ1-6; unclear D gene. The CDR3 runs to 20 residues. Germline loops: CDR1 SGHRS, CDR2 YFSETQ. Between the trimmed V and J ends, which lost 8 bases and 0 bases, there was a span of 27 bases. In nucleotides, the CDR3 is TGCGCCAGGAACGTCCCCCCGAAAACTTTCTGGAGCTCCTATAATTCACCCCTCCACTTT. Protein product: CARNVPPKTFWSSYNSPLHF.

The CDR3: CASSFNPEYEQYF. The CDR3 nucleotides read TGTGCCAGCAGCTTCAACCCGGAATACGAGCAGTACTTC. The chain joins TRBV7-2 to TRBJ2-7; D unresolved. Per the germline V gene, CDR1 is SGHTA and CDR2 is FQGNSA. The CDR3 has 13 residues. V lost 3 bases to trimming and J lost 4 bases, with 10 bases between them. Combining the CDR3 with reference TRBV7-2 and TRBJ2-7 gives the whole variable domain GAGVSQSPSNKVTEKGKDVELRCDPISGHTALYWYRQSLGQGLEFLIYFQGNSAPDKSGLPSDRFSAERTGGSVSTLTIQRTQQEDSAVYLCASSFNPEYEQYFGPGTRLTVT.

The chain couples TRBV30 to TRBJ2-1, with 13 bases lining up with TRBD2. J gave up 4 bases and V 2 bases, and 11 bases lay outside the gene matches. Germline CDR1 GTSNPN, CDR2 SVGIG (reference sequence). CDR3 size: 18 residues. The CDR3 region is CAWSRLTGLAGPYNEQFF. The CDR3 region has the DNA TGTGCCTGGAGTCGCCTAACGGGACTAGCGGGACCTTACAATGAGCAGTTCTTC.

A note on this clone: A read error may produce the germline difference seen at one junction end. J is TRBJ2-7 and V is TRBV6-5; no clear D. The V gene's germline CDR1 is MNHEY and CDR2 SVGAGI. The CDR3 contains 12 residues. The CDR3, as DNA: TGTGCCAGCATGAAAGAGGTACCTGGGTTCTCCTTC. Amino acids: CASMKEVPGFSF.

V and J are TRBV27 and TRBJ2-3; maybe TRBD2 (6 bases). Germline-derived CDR1 and CDR2 are MNHEY and SMNVEV (reference sequence). CDR3 size: 14 residues. The germline V and J ends were trimmed by 7 bases and 2 bases, with 13 bases remaining between them. The CDR3 region is CASTQGGPTDTQYF. The DNA for the CDR3 is TGTGCCAGCACCCAAGGAGGGCCCACAGATACGCAGTATTTT.

The rearrangement uses TRBV19 and TRBJ1-2; D not resolved. The germline V gene has CDR1 LNHDA and CDR2 SQIVND (reference sequence). The CDR3 contains 13 residues. Deletions cut 3 bases from V and 8 bases from J, with 13 bases between. DNA of the CDR3: TGTGCCAGTAGTATCTCGAGGGAGGTAGGCTACACCTTC. The encoded protein is CASSISREVGYTF. Full variable domain (remainder filled in from reference TRBV19 and TRBJ1-2): DGGITQSPKYLFRKEGQNVTLSCEQNLNHDAMYWYRQDPGQGLRLIYYSQIVNDFQKGDIAEGYSVSREKKESFPLTVTSAQKNPTAFYLCASSISREVGYTFGSGTRLTVV.

The rearrangement uses TRBV5-1 and TRBJ1-2, with 7 bases lining up with TRBD1. This CDR3 contains 14 residues. J was trimmed by 4 bases and V by 5 bases; bases with no gene match: 8. The V gene's germline CDR1 is SGHRS and CDR2 YFSETQ. The CDR3 reads CASRTGILGYGYTF. The CDR3 nucleotides read TGCGCCAGCAGGACAGGGATCCTGGGCTATGGCTACACCTTC.

This clone is a singleton in its sample. The chain carries TRBV5-1 and TRBJ2-7, with D uncertain. Trimming took off 4 bases at V and 7 bases at J, with 12 bases between the two ends. The CDR3 length is 12 residues. CDR1 SGHRS and CDR2 YFSETQ come from the germline V gene. CDR3 protein: CASSPSPPEQYF. CDR3 sequence (DNA): TGCGCCAGCAGCCCCTCCCCCCCGGAGCAGTACTTC.